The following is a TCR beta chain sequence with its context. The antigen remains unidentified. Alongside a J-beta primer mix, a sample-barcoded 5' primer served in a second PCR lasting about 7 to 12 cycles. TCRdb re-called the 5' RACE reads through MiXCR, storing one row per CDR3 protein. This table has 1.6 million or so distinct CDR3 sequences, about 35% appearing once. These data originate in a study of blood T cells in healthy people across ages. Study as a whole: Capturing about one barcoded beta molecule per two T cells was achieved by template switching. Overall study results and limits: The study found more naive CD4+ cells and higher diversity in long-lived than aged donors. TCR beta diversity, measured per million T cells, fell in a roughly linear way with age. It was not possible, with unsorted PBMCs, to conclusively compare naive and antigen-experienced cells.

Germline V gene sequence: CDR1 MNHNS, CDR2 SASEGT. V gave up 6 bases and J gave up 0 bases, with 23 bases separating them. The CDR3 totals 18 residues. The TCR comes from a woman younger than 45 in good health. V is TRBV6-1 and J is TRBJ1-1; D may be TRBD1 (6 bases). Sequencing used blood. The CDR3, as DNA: TGTGCCAGCAGCGATCCCCTGACAGGCGAATATATGAACACTGAAGCTTTCTTT. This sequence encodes CASSDPLTGEYMNTEAFF.